One sample yielded the 25 T cell receptor beta chains listed below, sequenced in a study of cytomegalovirus exposure and HLA in healthy donors. PCR employed 60 Vbeta and 13 Jbeta primers. Using immunoSEQ multiplex PCR, the repertoire was profiled, and TCRdb retains in-frame clones only, with some absent. The data contain some 130,000 clones, roughly four fifths of them singletons. Sequencing used PBMCs. These receptors originate from a female donor in good health and CMV-seropositive.

The chain links TRBV6-1 to TRBJ1-1; D not resolved. Germline V gives CDR1 MNHNS, CDR2 SASEGT. The CDR3 contains 11 residues. Trimming took off 7 bases at V and 4 bases at J, with 7 bases between the two ends. The CDR3 DNA reads as TGTGCCAGCATGGGCGTCACTGAAGCTTTCTTT. Its protein is CASMGVTEAFF.

This clone showed up just a few times. The rearrangement links TRBV5-1 to TRBJ2-2; TRBD2 matches 8 bases. Trimming took 4 bases from V and 1 from J; bases not matched to a gene: 6. CDR3 size: 16 residues. CDR1 SGHRS and CDR2 YFSETQ come from the germline V gene. CDR3 in amino acids: CASSLLAGENTGELFF. CDR3 nucleotides: TGCGCCAGCAGCCTCCTAGCGGGCGAGAACACCGGGGAGCTGTTTTTT.

The chain uses TRBV5-1 and TRBJ2-5; TRBD2 agrees at 9 bases. Matching the DNA end better, TRBJ2-7 makes the J call doubtful. This CDR3 has 15 residues. Germline V gives CDR1 SGHRS, CDR2 YFSETQ. As DNA, the CDR3 is TGCGCCAGCAGCTTGGCCCTAGCGGGGAACTACGAGCAGTACTTC. Its protein product is CASSLALAGNYEQYF.

This chain joins TRBV6-5 and TRBJ1-6; TRBD1 matches at 10 bases. The V and J ends lost 0 bases and 8 bases, in that order; junction bases with no gene match: 1. There are 15 residues in the CDR3. CDR1 MNHEY and CDR2 SVGAGI come from the germline V gene. The CDR3 DNA sequence: TGTGCCAGCAGTTACTCGGGGACAGGGGATTCACCCCTCCACTTT. Amino acids: CASSYSGTGDSPLHF.

The V and J genes are TRBV7-9 and TRBJ2-2, with 14 positions matching TRBD2. CDR3 length: 18 amino acids. Per germline, CDR1 SEHNR and CDR2 FQNEAQ (reference sequence). The V and J ends lost 5 bases and 4 bases, in that order; junction bases with no gene match: 9. The CDR3 protein is CASSPNLGLAGGTGELFF. In nucleotides, the CDR3 is TGTGCCAGCAGCCCCAACCTAGGACTAGCGGGAGGCACCGGGGAGCTGTTTTTT. The variable domain in full, with the rest retrieved from reference TRBV7-9 and TRBJ2-2, is DTGVSQNPRHKITKRGQNVTFRCDPISEHNRLYWYRQTLGQGPEFLTYFQNEAQLEKSRLLSDRFSAERPKGSFSTLEIQRTEQGDSAMYLCASSPNLGLAGGTGELFFGEGSRLTVL.

This clone was seen a single time. The chain employs TRBV9 and TRBJ1-1, with D possibly matching TRBD1 (6 bases). The V end was cut by 0 bases, the J end by 2 bases, with 8 bases between. CDR3 length: 14 amino acids. Germline assignment: CDR1 SGDLS and CDR2 YYNGEE. The CDR3 is CASSVVGGNTEAFF. DNA for the CDR3: TGTGCCAGCAGCGTAGTAGGGGGAAACACTGAAGCTTTCTTT.

The chain combines TRBV14 with TRBJ1-5; D unclear. The germline V gene encodes CDR1 SGHDN and CDR2 FVKESK. The ends were cut back, 1 base at V and 0 bases at J, with 10 bases in the middle. The CDR3 extends over 16 amino acids. The CDR3 sequence: CASSQGGANSNQPQHF. CDR3 nucleotide sequence: TGTGCCAGCAGCCAAGGAGGAGCAAATAGCAATCAGCCCCAGCATTTT.

The chain has TRBV6-1 and TRBJ2-3, with 10 bases identical to TRBD2. The CDR3 length is 18 residues. The V segment lost 2 bases and the J segment 2 bases; nucleotides outside the gene matches: 10. Germline lookup yields CDR1 MNHNS and CDR2 SASEGT. CDR3 sequence reads: CASSERASGRGDTDTQYF. Here the CDR3 DNA reads TGTGCCAGCAGTGAAAGAGCTAGCGGGAGAGGGGACACAGATACGCAGTATTTT.

The chain carries TRBV9 and TRBJ2-3; D ambiguous. The germline V gene encodes CDR1 SGDLS and CDR2 YYNGEE. V lost 4 bases, J lost 2 bases, and 8 bases lay in between. This CDR3 is built from 13 residues. The CDR3 region has the DNA TGTGCCAGCAGCATACACTACACAGATACGCAGTATTTT. Protein product: CASSIHYTDTQYF.

The rearrangement joins TRBV11-3 to TRBJ2-2; 8 positions match TRBD2. This CDR3 contains 15 residues. The germline CDR1 and CDR2 sequences are SGHNT and YENEEA. J gave up 7 bases and V 4 bases, and 8 bases lay outside the gene matches. The CDR3 DNA reads TGTGCCAGCAGCTCCGAGCGGGGGAGTTTCGGGGAGCTGTTTTTT. Protein sequence: CASSSERGSFGELFF.

The chain links TRBV30 to TRBJ1-4; TRBD1 might be the D (5 bases). The CDR3 has 15 residues. The germline V and J ends were trimmed by 1 base and 5 bases, with 14 bases remaining between them. The germline gives CDR1 GTSNPN, CDR2 SVGIG (reference sequence). This chain's CDR3 is CAWSDLGQANEKLFF. The DNA for the CDR3 is TGTGCCTGGAGTGACCTGGGGCAGGCCAATGAAAAACTGTTTTTT.

V gene TRBV11-1 combines with J gene TRBJ2-5; no firm D call. Germline-derived CDR1 and CDR2 are SGHAT and FQDESV (reference sequence). V lost 3 bases, J lost 1 base, and 9 bases lay in between. The CDR3 is 14 amino acids. CDR3 nucleotides: TGTGCCAGCAGCTTCGGAGCGTTCCAAGAGACCCAGTACTTC. Its protein is CASSFGAFQETQYF.

The chain links TRBV6-1 to TRBJ2-1, with 11 bases aligning to TRBD2. The germline V gene encodes CDR1 MNHNS and CDR2 SASEGT. The CDR3 length is 14 residues. The junction had 8 bases not matched to a gene; V was cut back by 7 bases and J by 9 bases. CDR3 DNA: TGTGCCAGCAAACTCGCCGGGACTAGCGGTGAGCAGTTCTTC. Its protein is CASKLAGTSGEQFF.

V gene TRBV18 combines with J gene TRBJ1-4, with 7 bases that match TRBD1. V lost 8 bases and J lost 8; bases outside the gene matches: 11. The CDR3 totals 14 residues. Germline V gene lookup returns CDR1 KGHSH and CDR2 LQKENI. The CDR3 nucleotides are TGTGCCAGCACGCTACAGGGGACGGTCGAAAAACTGTTTTTT. As protein: CASTLQGTVEKLFF.

This sequence joins TRBV9 and TRBJ2-2, with D possibly being TRBD1 (5 bases). This CDR3 region has 15 residues. The V gene lost 3 bases and the J gene lost 2 bases, with 11 bases spanning the gap. Germline V lookup: CDR1 SGDLS, CDR2 YYNGEE. In nucleotides, the CDR3 is TGTGCCAGCAGCGATGACAGCTTCAACACCGGGGAGCTGTTTTTT. This codes for CASSDDSFNTGELFF.

This clone appeared once. J is TRBJ2-7 and V is TRBV5-6; possibly TRBD2 for D (5 bases). The V end lost 4 bases, the J end lost 9 bases, and 20 bases lay between the germline ends. The CDR3 loop spans 14 amino acids. The germline V gene has CDR1 SGHDT and CDR2 YYEEEE. As DNA, the CDR3 is TGTGCCAGCAGCCAAAGCGGTACCATACGAGTGCAGTACTTC. This sequence encodes CASSQSGTIRVQYF.

The gene calls are TRBV27 and TRBJ2-2, with D unresolved. The CDR3 runs to 13 residues. Germline values: CDR1 MNHEY, CDR2 SMNVEV (reference sequence). The V and J ends lost 3 bases and 4 bases respectively, with 6 bases between them. The CDR3 nucleotides are TGTGCCAGCAGTTTGCGGCCCACCGGGGAGCTGTTTTTT. Translated: CASSLRPTGELFF.

This clone has a handful of counts. The chain combines TRBV4-1 with TRBJ2-1; D gene ambiguous. V shed 0 bases and J shed 4 bases, with 10 bases lying between them. CDR1 is MGHRA, CDR2 YSYEKL, per germline. The CDR3 contains 15 residues. CDR3 sequence (DNA): TGCGCCAGCAGCCAAGATGAGCTAGTGTACAATGAGCAGTTCTTC. Its protein product is CASSQDELVYNEQFF.

J is TRBJ1-2 and V is TRBV28, with 8 bases fitting TRBD1. This CDR3 has 13 residues. CDR1 and CDR2 (germline): MDHEN, SYDVKM. The V segment lost 6 bases and the J segment 7 bases; nucleotides outside the gene matches: 7. CDR3 nucleotide sequence: TGTGCCAGCAGCAACCTCGGACAGGGTGGCTACACCTTC. Translation gives CASSNLGQGGYTF.

The chain has TRBV7-2 and TRBJ1-5; the match to TRBD1 covers 8 bases. The germline V gene has CDR1 SGHTA and CDR2 FQGNSA. The CDR3 covers 14 residues. V lost 5 bases, J lost 7 bases, and 7 bases stayed unmatched. The CDR3 protein is CASSLGQGGQPQHF. The DNA for the CDR3 is TGTGCCAGCAGCCTCGGACAGGGAGGGCAGCCCCAGCATTTT. The full variable domain, with the rest looked up from reference TRBV7-2 and TRBJ1-5, is GAGVSQSPSNKVTEKGKDVELRCDPISGHTALYWYRQSLGQGLEFLIYFQGNSAPDKSGLPSDRFSAERTGGSVSTLTIQRTQQEDSAVYLCASSLGQGGQPQHFGDGTRLSIL.

This clone occurred once. This chain uses TRBV4-2 with TRBJ2-7; 8 bases map to TRBD2. The CDR3 runs to 14 residues. Germline CDR1 LGHNA, CDR2 YNFKEQ. V lost 1 base and J lost 5; bases outside the gene matches: 4. CDR3 sequence: CASSQAGGPHEQYF. CDR3 bases: TGTGCCAGCAGCCAAGCGGGAGGGCCCCACGAGCAGTACTTC.

As DNA, the CDR3 is TGTGCCAGCAGACGTACTAGCGAGGGGACCCAGTACTTC. Translated, it gives CASRRTSEGTQYF. This chain links TRBV28 with TRBJ2-5, with TRBD2 matching over 7 bases. There are 13 residues in the CDR3. V trimming: 6 bases; J trimming: 7 bases; junction bases outside the gene matches: 8. Per germline, CDR1 MDHEN and CDR2 SYDVKM.

The chain is built from TRBV13 and TRBJ1-1; 7 nucleotides agree with TRBD1. J was trimmed by 6 bases and V by 1 base; bases with no gene match: 5. Germline V gene sequence: CDR1 PRHDT, CDR2 FYEKMQ (reference sequence). The CDR3 is 14 residues long. CDR3: CASSLAGGKAEAFF. The DNA of the CDR3 is TGTGCCAGCAGCTTAGCAGGGGGTAAGGCTGAAGCTTTCTTT.

J is TRBJ2-7 and V is TRBV28; TRBD1 aligns across 10 bases. Germline assignment: CDR1 MDHEN and CDR2 SYDVKM. This CDR3 is built from 15 residues. With 4 bases clipped from V and 0 bases from J, the junction kept 3 bases outside the gene matches. CDR3 sequence reads: CASSSWTGGSYEQYF. The CDR3 DNA reads TGTGCCAGCAGTTCCTGGACAGGGGGCTCCTACGAGCAGTACTTC.

V gene TRBV7-6 combines with J gene TRBJ2-2; D might be TRBD1 (6 bases). This CDR3 has 15 residues. Germline V CDR1 and CDR2: SGHVS, FNYEAQ. Trimming cost V 1 base and J 4 bases, with 10 bases left between them. The CDR3 region is CASSLGQGSTGELFF. Here the CDR3 DNA reads TGTGCCAGCAGCTTAGGGCAGGGGAGCACCGGGGAGCTGTTTTTT. The full variable domain, rest sourced from reference TRBV7-6 and TRBJ2-2, is GAGVSQSPRYKVTKRGQDVALRCDPISGHVSLYWYRQALGQGPEFLTYFNYEAQQDKSGLPNDRFSAERPEGSISTLTIQRTEQRDSAMYRCASSLGQGSTGELFFGEGSRLTVL.